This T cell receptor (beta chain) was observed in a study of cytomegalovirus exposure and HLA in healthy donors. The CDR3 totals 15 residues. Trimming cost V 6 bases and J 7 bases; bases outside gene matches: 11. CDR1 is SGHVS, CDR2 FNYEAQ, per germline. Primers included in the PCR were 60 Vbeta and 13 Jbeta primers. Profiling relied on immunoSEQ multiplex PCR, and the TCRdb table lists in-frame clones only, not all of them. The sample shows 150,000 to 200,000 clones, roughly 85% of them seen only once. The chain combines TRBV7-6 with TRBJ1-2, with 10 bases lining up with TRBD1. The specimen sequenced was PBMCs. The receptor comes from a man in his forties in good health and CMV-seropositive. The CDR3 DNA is TGTGCCAGCAGTTCCCGGACAGGGGGAATAGGTGGCTACACCTTC. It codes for CASSSRTGGIGGYTF.